Listed below are T cell receptor beta chains from one sample, sequenced in a study of Graves' ophthalmopathy and Graves' hyperthyroidism. Each CDR3 protein gets one entry after TCRdb re-called the multiplex PCR reads with MiXCR. This sample has around 660,000 distinct CDR3 sequences, with about 38% found just once. Sequencing input: peripheral blood. The receptors derive from an adult man with Graves' ophthalmopathy. Each CDR3 is given with its conserved first and last residue. A D gene is named only where the DNA matches it firmly. Size tells how often a clone was seen (once, few, many) or the class of an expanded clone, and some rows leave it out.

d_call: NA
clone_size: NA
j_call: TRBJ2-7
v_call: TRBV29-1
cdr3_nt: TGCAGCAGTTATAGGGACGGCTACGAGCAGTACTTC
cdr3_aa: CSSYRDGYEQYF

d_call: NA
clone_size: NA
j_call: TRBJ2-7
v_call: TRBV5-1
cdr3_nt: TGCGCCAGCAGCTTGGTCCAGGTGAACACCGGGGAGCTGTACTTC
cdr3_aa: CASSLVQVNTGELYF

d_call: NA
clone_size: few
j_call: TRBJ1-1
v_call: TRBV10-3
cdr3_nt: TGTGCCAGCAGTGAGGGGACATCCCCCGTGGCTTTCTTT
cdr3_aa: CASSEGTSPVAFF

d_call: TRBD2
clone_size: NA
j_call: TRBJ2-7
v_call: TRBV29-1
cdr3_nt: TGCAGCGTTGAAGGTGGGACTAGCGGGACGTACTACGAGCAGTACTTC
cdr3_aa: CSVEGGTSGTYYEQYF

d_call: NA
clone_size: many
j_call: TRBJ1-5
v_call: TRBV12-3/TRBV12-4
cdr3_nt: TGTGCCAGCAAATCGGGGGGTGGGAGCAATCAGCCCCAGCATTTT
cdr3_aa: CASKSGGGSNQPQHF

d_call: TRBD1
clone_size: many
j_call: TRBJ2-7
v_call: TRBV24-1
cdr3_nt: TGTGCCACCAGTGACCCGGGACAGAACGAGCAGTACTTC
cdr3_aa: CATSDPGQNEQYF

d_call: TRBD1
clone_size: many
j_call: TRBJ2-7
v_call: TRBV7-9
cdr3_nt: TGTGCCAGCAGCTCTATCAATAACCGACAGGGGATTTACGAGCAGTACTTC
cdr3_aa: CASSSINNRQGIYEQYF

d_call: TRBD1
clone_size: NA
j_call: TRBJ1-1
v_call: TRBV29-1
cdr3_nt: TGCAGCGTTAAGGACAGGGCGGGAGCGAACACTGAAGCTTTCTTT
cdr3_aa: CSVKDRAGANTEAFF

d_call: NA
clone_size: many
j_call: TRBJ2-7
v_call: TRBV2
cdr3_nt: TGTGCCAGCACGCGGATAGCCACCTACGAGCAGTACTTC
cdr3_aa: CASTRIATYEQYF

d_call: NA
clone_size: few
j_call: TRBJ2-7
v_call: TRBV9
cdr3_nt: TGTGCCAGCACCCGACACCGGGGCAGAGTCTACGAGCAGTACTTC
cdr3_aa: CASTRHRGRVYEQYF

d_call: TRBD1
clone_size: many
j_call: TRBJ2-2
v_call: TRBV29-1
cdr3_nt: TGCAGCGTAAGAGACAGGGCTAACACCGGGGAGCTGTTTTTT
cdr3_aa: CSVRDRANTGELFF

d_call: NA
clone_size: NA
j_call: TRBJ2-2
v_call: TRBV29-1
cdr3_nt: TGCAGCGTTGAAGGGGTGGGGGAGCTGTTTTTT
cdr3_aa: CSVEGVGELFF

d_call: NA
clone_size: few
j_call: TRBJ2-3
v_call: TRBV24-1
cdr3_nt: TGTGCCACCCAGGGTCTACGGGGAGATACGCAGTATTTT
cdr3_aa: CATQGLRGDTQYF

d_call: TRBD1
clone_size: few
j_call: TRBJ1-2
v_call: TRBV5-1
cdr3_nt: TGCGCCAGCAGCCCGACCCATCGAACAGGGGGCGATGGCTACACCTTC
cdr3_aa: CASSPTHRTGGDGYTF

d_call: TRBD1
clone_size: NA
j_call: TRBJ1-1
v_call: TRBV20-1
cdr3_nt: TGCAGTGCTAGCCCAGGGGGGGCTGAAGCTTTCTTT
cdr3_aa: CSASPGGAEAFF

d_call: TRBD2
clone_size: NA
j_call: TRBJ2-3
v_call: TRBV10-3
cdr3_nt: TGTGCCATAGCGGGGAGCACAGATACGCAGTATTTT
cdr3_aa: CAIAGSTDTQYF

d_call: TRBD2
clone_size: many
j_call: TRBJ2-2
v_call: TRBV29-1
cdr3_nt: TGCTCAGCAAGGGGACTAGCGGAGTCAGGGGAGCTGTTTTTT
cdr3_aa: CSARGLAESGELFF

d_call: TRBD2
clone_size: many
j_call: TRBJ2-5
v_call: TRBV11-3
cdr3_nt: TGTGCCAGCAGCCCGCCGACTAGCGGGAGAGAGACCCAGTACTTC
cdr3_aa: CASSPPTSGRETQYF

d_call: NA
clone_size: many
j_call: TRBJ1-2
v_call: TRBV9
cdr3_nt: TGTGCCAGCAGCGATCTGGGGGAGAACAACTATGGCTACACCTTC
cdr3_aa: CASSDLGENNYGYTF

d_call: TRBD2
clone_size: NA
j_call: TRBJ2-5
v_call: TRBV19
cdr3_nt: TGTGCCAGTAGTATTTTCTTCGGGACTATACAAGAGACCCAGTACTTC
cdr3_aa: CASSIFFGTIQETQYF

d_call: NA
clone_size: NA
j_call: TRBJ1-3
v_call: TRBV25-1
cdr3_nt: TGTGCCAGCAGTGCCGGAGACCGGGGCACCATATATTTT
cdr3_aa: CASSAGDRGTIYF

d_call: NA
clone_size: few
j_call: TRBJ1-3
v_call: TRBV6-1
cdr3_nt: TGTGCCAGCAGTGAACTCATCTTCTCTGGAAACACCATATATTTT
cdr3_aa: CASSELIFSGNTIYF

d_call: NA
clone_size: few
j_call: TRBJ1-1
v_call: TRBV11-2
cdr3_nt: TGTGCCAGCAGCTTAGATTGGGCCACTGAAGCTTTCTTT
cdr3_aa: CASSLDWATEAFF

d_call: TRBD2
clone_size: many
j_call: TRBJ2-7
v_call: TRBV2
cdr3_nt: TGTGCCAGCTGGAGGACTAGTTTTTCCTACGAGCAGTACTTC
cdr3_aa: CASWRTSFSYEQYF

d_call: TRBD2
clone_size: NA
j_call: TRBJ2-6
v_call: TRBV15
cdr3_nt: TGTGCCACCAGCAGAGTCGGGGGGTCTGGGGCCAACGTCCTGACTTTC
cdr3_aa: CATSRVGGSGANVLTF

d_call: NA
clone_size: NA
j_call: TRBJ2-2
v_call: TRBV7-9
cdr3_nt: TGCGCCAGCAGCCAAGAAGGGCCGGGACTTCGAACCACCGGGGAGCTGTTTTTT
cdr3_aa: CASSQEGPGLRTTGELFF

d_call: NA
clone_size: many
j_call: TRBJ1-2
v_call: TRBV5-1
cdr3_nt: TGCGCCAGCAGCTCCCCAGCTAACTATGGCTACACCTTC
cdr3_aa: CASSSPANYGYTF

d_call: NA
clone_size: many
j_call: TRBJ1-1
v_call: TRBV19
cdr3_nt: TGTGCCAGTAGTAAAACAGGTGAAGCTTTCTTT
cdr3_aa: CASSKTGEAFF

d_call: NA
clone_size: NA
j_call: TRBJ1-2
v_call: TRBV29-1
cdr3_nt: TGCAGCGTCCCCAGTGACGGACACTATGGCTACACCTTC
cdr3_aa: CSVPSDGHYGYTF

d_call: TRBD1
clone_size: NA
j_call: TRBJ1-2
v_call: TRBV2
cdr3_nt: TGTGCCAGCAGCCACACAGGGACAGACTGTGGCTACACCTTC
cdr3_aa: CASSHTGTDCGYTF

d_call: NA
clone_size: once
j_call: TRBJ2-7
v_call: TRBV29-1
cdr3_nt: TGCAGCGTTGTTGGGGGGCCAACCTACGAGCAGTACTTC
cdr3_aa: CSVVGGPTYEQYF

d_call: NA
clone_size: many
j_call: TRBJ1-5
v_call: TRBV2
cdr3_nt: TGTGCCAGCAGTTTTCAACTTAGCAATCAGCCCCAGCATTTT
cdr3_aa: CASSFQLSNQPQHF

d_call: NA
clone_size: once
j_call: TRBJ2-5
v_call: TRBV7-3
cdr3_nt: TGTGCCAGCAGGAGACTAGTGGAAGAGACCCAGTACTTC
cdr3_aa: CASRRLVEETQYF

d_call: NA
clone_size: few
j_call: TRBJ2-5
v_call: TRBV29-1
cdr3_nt: TGCAGCCCAATTGACAGAGGAGGGACCCAGTACTTC
cdr3_aa: CSPIDRGGTQYF

d_call: NA
clone_size: NA
j_call: TRBJ1-4
v_call: TRBV5-1
cdr3_nt: TGTGCCAGCAGCTTCAAATCGGCAGGGGCGAGTACTAATGAAAAACGGTTTTTT
cdr3_aa: CASSFKSAGASTNEKRFF

d_call: TRBD2
clone_size: many
j_call: TRBJ2-7
v_call: TRBV25-1
cdr3_nt: TGTGCCAGCAGTCCACCAGCGGGGAGAACCTACGAGCAGTACTTC
cdr3_aa: CASSPPAGRTYEQYF

d_call: NA
clone_size: NA
j_call: TRBJ1-1
v_call: TRBV30
cdr3_nt: TGTGCCTGGAGTGCCCAGGGGTGGACTGAAGCTTTCTTT
cdr3_aa: CAWSAQGWTEAFF

d_call: NA
clone_size: many
j_call: TRBJ1-4
v_call: TRBV7-9
cdr3_nt: TGTGCCAGCAGCCCATTAGGTGAAAAACTGTTTTTT
cdr3_aa: CASSPLGEKLFF

d_call: TRBD2
clone_size: few
j_call: TRBJ2-7
v_call: TRBV2
cdr3_nt: TGTGCCAGCAGTCAACTAGCGCGTCCCTACGAGCAGTACTTC
cdr3_aa: CASSQLARPYEQYF

d_call: NA
clone_size: NA
j_call: TRBJ2-7
v_call: TRBV5-1
cdr3_nt: TGCGCCAGCAGCCAACGGACAGCTACCTCCTACGAGCAGTACTTC
cdr3_aa: CASSQRTATSYEQYF

d_call: NA
clone_size: many
j_call: TRBJ2-5
v_call: TRBV15
cdr3_nt: TGTGCCACCAGTAAGACTTCCGGGACTCCAAATCCTGGTGAGACCCAGTACTTC
cdr3_aa: CATSKTSGTPNPGETQYF

d_call: NA
clone_size: NA
j_call: TRBJ1-1
v_call: TRBV5-6
cdr3_nt: TGTGCCAGCAGCTTCACTAGCGGGGGGGCCTATGAAGCTTTCTTT
cdr3_aa: CASSFTSGGAYEAFF

d_call: NA
clone_size: many
j_call: TRBJ1-2
v_call: TRBV19
cdr3_nt: TGTGCCAGTAGTATCGAACCCCCGAAGGCCGTTAACTATGGCTACACCTTC
cdr3_aa: CASSIEPPKAVNYGYTF

d_call: TRBD1
clone_size: NA
j_call: TRBJ1-2
v_call: TRBV7-2
cdr3_nt: TGTGCCAGCAGCTGGGGACAGGGACGGGGCTACACCTTC
cdr3_aa: CASSWGQGRGYTF

d_call: NA
clone_size: few
j_call: TRBJ2-1
v_call: TRBV25-1
cdr3_nt: TGTGCCAGCAGTGAAGGGCTCACTAACTCCTACAATGAGCAGTTCTTC
cdr3_aa: CASSEGLTNSYNEQFF

d_call: NA
clone_size: many
j_call: TRBJ1-5
v_call: TRBV9
cdr3_nt: TGTGCCAGCAGCGTAGGGGGGGTCAGTCAGCCCCAGCATTTT
cdr3_aa: CASSVGGVSQPQHF

d_call: NA
clone_size: few
j_call: TRBJ1-3
v_call: TRBV12-5
cdr3_nt: TGTGCTAGTGGACCCCGGGACATCCTCTCCCCCTCTGGAAACACCATATATTTT
cdr3_aa: CASGPRDILSPSGNTIYF

d_call: NA
clone_size: NA
j_call: TRBJ2-5
v_call: TRBV5-1
cdr3_nt: TGTGCCAGCAGCTTGGATGGGTACGGGGAGACCCAGTACTTC
cdr3_aa: CASSLDGYGETQYF

d_call: NA
clone_size: NA
j_call: TRBJ2-2
v_call: TRBV7-8
cdr3_nt: TGTGCCAGCAGCTCCGTGACTGTAAACACCGGGGAGCTGTTTTTT
cdr3_aa: CASSSVTVNTGELFF

d_call: TRBD2
clone_size: few
j_call: TRBJ2-5
v_call: TRBV6-1
cdr3_nt: TGTGCCAGCAGTGAACTAGCGGGGGGTCTCCAAGAGACCCAGTACTTC
cdr3_aa: CASSELAGGLQETQYF

d_call: NA
clone_size: NA
j_call: TRBJ1-5
v_call: TRBV25-1
cdr3_nt: TGTGCCAGCAGTACATCGAGGGAAGGTCGGCCCCAGCATTTT
cdr3_aa: CASSTSREGRPQHF

d_call: NA
clone_size: NA
j_call: TRBJ2-2
v_call: TRBV19
cdr3_nt: TGTGCCAGTAGAGGGCCTCCGAACACCGGGGAGCTGTTTTTT
cdr3_aa: CASRGPPNTGELFF

d_call: NA
clone_size: NA
j_call: TRBJ1-2
v_call: TRBV7-9
cdr3_nt: TGTGCCAGCAGCTTCGGGGGGGGGGGAGATTCATCCTATGGCTACACCTTC
cdr3_aa: CASSFGGGGDSSYGYTF

d_call: NA
clone_size: NA
j_call: TRBJ2-5
v_call: TRBV2
cdr3_nt: TGTGCCAGCAGTGAATGGGGTGGACTCAATCAGCCCCAGTACTTC
cdr3_aa: CASSEWGGLNQPQYF

d_call: NA
clone_size: NA
j_call: TRBJ2-3
v_call: TRBV4-2
cdr3_nt: TGTGCCAGCAGCCGGACTCCCCCCTGGGGGCAGTATTTT
cdr3_aa: CASSRTPPWGQYF

d_call: NA
clone_size: many
j_call: TRBJ1-5
v_call: TRBV6-6
cdr3_nt: TGTGCCAGCAGCCAGACACCTCCTCCCCAGCATTTT
cdr3_aa: CASSQTPPPQHF

d_call: NA
clone_size: once
j_call: TRBJ2-1
v_call: TRBV15
cdr3_nt: TGTGCCACCAGCAGAGTTGAGAAGGAGCAGTTCTTC
cdr3_aa: CATSRVEKEQFF